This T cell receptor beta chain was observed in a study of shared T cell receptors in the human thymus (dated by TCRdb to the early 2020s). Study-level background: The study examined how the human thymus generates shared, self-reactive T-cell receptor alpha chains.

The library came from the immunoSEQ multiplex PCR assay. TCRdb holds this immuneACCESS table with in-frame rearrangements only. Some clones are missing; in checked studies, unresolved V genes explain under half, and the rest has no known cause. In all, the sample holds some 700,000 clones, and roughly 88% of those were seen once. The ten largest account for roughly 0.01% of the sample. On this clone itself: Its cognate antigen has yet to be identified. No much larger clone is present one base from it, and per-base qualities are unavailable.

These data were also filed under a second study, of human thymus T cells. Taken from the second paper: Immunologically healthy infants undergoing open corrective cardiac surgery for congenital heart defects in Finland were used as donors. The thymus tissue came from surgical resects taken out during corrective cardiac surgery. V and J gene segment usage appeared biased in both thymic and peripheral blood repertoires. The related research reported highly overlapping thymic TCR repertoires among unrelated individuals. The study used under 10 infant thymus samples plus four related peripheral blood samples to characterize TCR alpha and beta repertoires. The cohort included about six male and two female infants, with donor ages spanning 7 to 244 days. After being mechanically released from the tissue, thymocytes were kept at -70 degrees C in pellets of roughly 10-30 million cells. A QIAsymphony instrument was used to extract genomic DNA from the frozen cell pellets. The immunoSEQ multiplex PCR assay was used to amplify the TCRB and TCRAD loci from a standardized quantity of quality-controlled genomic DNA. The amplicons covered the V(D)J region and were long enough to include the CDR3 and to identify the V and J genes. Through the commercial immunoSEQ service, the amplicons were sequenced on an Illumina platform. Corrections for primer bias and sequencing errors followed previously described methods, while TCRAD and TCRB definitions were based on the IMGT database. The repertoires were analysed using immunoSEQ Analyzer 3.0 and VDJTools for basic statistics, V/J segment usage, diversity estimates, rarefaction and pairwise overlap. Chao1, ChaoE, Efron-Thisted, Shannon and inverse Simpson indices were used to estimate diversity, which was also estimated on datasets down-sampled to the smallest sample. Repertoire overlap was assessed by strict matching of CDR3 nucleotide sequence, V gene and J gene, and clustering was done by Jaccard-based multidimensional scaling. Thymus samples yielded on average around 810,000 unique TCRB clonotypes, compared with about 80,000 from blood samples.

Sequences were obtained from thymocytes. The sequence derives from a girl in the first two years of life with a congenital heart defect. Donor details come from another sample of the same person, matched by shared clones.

The CDR3 has the sequence CASSQADTEAFF. The nucleotide sequence is given as TGCGCCAGCAGCCAAGCCGACACTGAAGCTTTCTTT. The chain is encoded by TRBV4-1 joined to TRBJ1-1, with the D gene uncertain. Measured from the cysteine to the phenylalanine, the CDR3 is 12 residues long. The retained sequence is limited to the CDR3, 36 bases, with the frame set at the first base. The germline V gene encodes CDR1 MGHRA and CDR2 YSYEKL. Trimming at the junction amounts to 1 base on V and 3 bases on J, and the germline ends lie 3 bases apart.